The source of this T cell receptor (beta chain) is a study of Ad26.COV2.S vaccination and SARS-CoV-2 variants. Clones were read by immunoSEQ multiplex PCR, and TCRdb kept only the in-frame ones, dropping some. The table has roughly 400,000 clones, 80% to 95% seen once. V shed 4 bases, J shed 1 base, and the junction held 7 bases outside the gene matches. This CDR3 contains 18 residues. Germline V lookup: CDR1 SEHNR, CDR2 FQNEAQ (reference sequence). Described treatment: around 19 received Ad26.COV2.S at low or high dose, single or two shots; roughly five received placebo; per-sample allocation not given. Day 63 after the first injection of vaccine or placebo was the sampling time.

This receptor was obtained from a person aged 18 to 59 who received the Ad26.COV2.S COVID-19 vaccine or a placebo. The V call is TRBV7-9, the J call TRBJ2-2, with 12 bases that match TRBD2. The source was peripheral blood, collected in a trial of Ad26.COV2.S vaccine versus placebo. This CDR3 is CASSSTRTSGKNTGELFF. CDR3 in DNA: TGTGCCAGCAGCTCAACCCGGACTAGCGGGAAGAACACCGGGGAGCTGTTTTTT.